This TCR beta chain was identified in a study of vaccination and CD4 T cells after COVID-19 (dated by TCRdb to the early 2020s). The study in broad terms: Every convalescent patient had a positive nasal swab PCR test for SARS-CoV-2, with mild disease in eight to ten patients and severe disease in one. In the convalescent cohort there were six males and four females, among whom were two Hispanic individuals, seven Caucasians, two Asians and one multiracial person. Participants received two doses of either the Pfizer-BioNTech BNT162b2 vaccine (n=8) or the Moderna mRNA-1273 vaccine (n=2). Post-COVID blood samples were collected from convalescent patients a median of roughly 100 days after diagnosis, with a range of about 30 to 180 days. Post-vaccine blood samples were collected a median of around 2.5 months after the second vaccine dose, ranging from 14 to 241 days. For stimulating the cultures, overlapping spike peptide pools were used, derived from SARS-CoV-2 as well as from the common cold coronaviruses HCoV-NL63, HCoV-OC43 and HCoV-229E. Control cultures used a CEFX viral epitope pool as positive control, an HIV-1 Nef peptide pool as negative control, or no peptide. In around 9 COVID-19 convalescent patients and 4 infection-naive healthy vaccine recipients, researchers compared the spike-specific CD4+ TCR repertoire from before mRNA vaccination with the repertoire from after.

From the germline V gene, CDR1 is SGHTA and CDR2 is FQGNSA. The CDR3 has 12 amino acids, counting the end cysteine and phenylalanine. Left in the record is the CDR3 DNA by itself, 36 bases read in frame from the first base. V lost 4 bases and J lost 2 bases; the stretch between them is 5 bases long. General study outcomes and caveats: The median count of SARS-CoV-2-reactive clonotypes went up from about 23 after infection to approximately 40 after vaccination, although the change was not significant. Nearly all vaccine-specific clones in convalescent patients (304 of 307) were mono-reactive for SARS-CoV-2 spike rather than cross-reactive with common cold coronaviruses. In convalescent patients, a median approximately 86% of post-vaccine SARS-CoV-2-reactive clones were detected only after vaccination, and vaccine-specific priming was suggested by this finding. The number of convalescent patients in the study was relatively small, and the study did not examine early timepoints following natural infection.

With regard to this clonotype: Its antigen target is currently unknown. Base qualities are not at hand, and no much larger clone is one base apart.

Library construction relied on PCR. TCR sequencing of DNA from cultured CD4+ T cells used the Oncomine TCR Beta short-read assay at the Johns Hopkins FTIC core. Genomic DNA was extracted from the cultured CD4+ T cells with the QIAamp micro DNA kit. Oncomine TCR Beta libraries made from cultured CD4+ T cells were pooled using unique dual indexes and sequenced on an Illumina iSeq 100. Per the source publication's procedure: Non-productive sequences were removed, and CDR3s that did not start with C, did not end with F or W, or were shorter than 7 amino acids were discarded. The MANAFEST web application was used to identify antigen-specific clonotypes by comparing peptide-stimulated wells against reference wells and other culture wells. For a clone to be called positive, the clone needed an FDR below 0.05, an odds ratio above 5, and a productive frequency above 0.1% in at least two of three replicate wells. Cross-reactive clonotypes were defined as significantly expanded in both SARS-CoV-2 spike wells and at least one common cold coronavirus spike condition. Levenshtein distances (stringdist) and unrooted phylogenetic trees (ape) in R version 3.6.1 were used to assess CDR3 homology. The public reads were reanalyzed by TCRdb: fastp trimming at Q25, MiXCR alignment, in-frame beta chains only. CDR3 protein sequences are deduplicated, and each keeps its most common genes and DNA. The V and J calls reflect TCRdb's pipeline rather than the authors' work. In this sample the table shows 17,000 or so distinct CDR3 sequences, roughly 31% of which occur a single time. The ten most abundant clones make up around a sixth of the sample.

This sample's treatment or condition label indicates: roughly 11-day PBMC culture with coronavirus spike peptide pools or control peptides (ViraFEST assay). The ViraFEST assay, used in the study, expanded antigen-specific T cells with peptide pools and then identified the expanded clonotypes through TCR sequencing. The positive SARS-CoV-2 PCR tests of the convalescent patients were dated from March to December 2020, before the Alpha, Beta and Delta variants emerged in the United States. Each well held some 2 million PBMCs cultured in IMDM containing roughly 5.4% human AB serum and approximately 9.1 IU/ml IL-2, with about 10 ug/ml peptide pools added. Half of the culture medium was replaced with fresh IL-2-containing medium on days 3 and 7. Once the cells had been in culture for around nine days, the EasySep CD4+ T cell isolation kit was used to isolate CD4+ T cells by negative selection. Ficoll-Paque Plus gradient centrifugation was used to isolate PBMCs from whole blood, and the isolated PBMCs were then either used fresh or cryopreserved at -140C. Triplicate wells were generally used for each culture condition.

The receptor was isolated from a human donor with COVID-19. The material sequenced was cultured CD4+ T cells from blood. The rearranged segments are TRBV7-2 and TRBJ2-5; the D gene cannot be named for sure. The CDR3 is CASSSVQETQYF. The nucleotide sequence is given as TGTGCCAGCAGCTCGGTTCAAGAGACCCAGTACTTC.